The rows below give T cell receptor beta chains drawn from one sample of a study of T-cell reconstitution after alpha-beta-depleted transplantation in children. Via MiXCR, TCRdb re-called the PCR reads, giving one row per CDR3 protein. The sample includes approximately 110,000 distinct CDR3 sequences, 23% of them seen just once. The sample here was PBMCs, mostly from graft donor cells, taken 180 days after TCRalphabeta/CD19-depleted stem cell transplant. The receptors stem from a male patient between 2 and 15 years old who had a stem cell transplant for chronic granulomatous disease, so the T cells may come from the graft donor. Each CDR3 is given with its conserved first and last residue. The order of the fields is J gene, clone size, V gene, D gene, CDR3 protein, CDR3 DNA. A D gene is named only where the DNA matches it firmly. Rows may omit the clone size; those that give it use once, few, many or a size class.

j_gene: TRBJ2-7
abundance: NA
v_gene: TRBV25-1
d_gene: NA
CDR3aa: CASRPPGVPNEQYF
CDR3nt: TGTGCCAGCCGACCCCCCGGAGTACCTAACGAGCAGTACTTC

j_gene: TRBJ2-7
abundance: NA
v_gene: TRBV5-1
d_gene: TRBD2
CDR3aa: CASSWLAGTSYEQYF
CDR3nt: TGCGCCAGCAGCTGGCTAGCGGGGACCTCCTACGAGCAGTACTTC

j_gene: TRBJ2-5
abundance: NA
v_gene: TRBV29-1
d_gene: NA
CDR3aa: CSVAWKRETQYF
CDR3nt: TGCAGCGTTGCATGGAAGCGAGAGACCCAGTACTTC

j_gene: TRBJ2-1
abundance: many
v_gene: TRBV12-3/TRBV12-4
d_gene: TRBD2
CDR3aa: CASSLYGQVGLAGGPDNEQFF
CDR3nt: TGTGCCAGCAGTTTATATGGACAAGTGGGACTAGCGGGGGGGCCCGACAATGAGCAGTTCTTC

j_gene: TRBJ2-4
abundance: NA
v_gene: TRBV12-3/TRBV12-4
d_gene: NA
CDR3aa: CASTAWGGLNIQYF
CDR3nt: TGTGCCAGCACCGCGTGGGGGGGGCTAAACATTCAGTACTTC

j_gene: TRBJ2-3
abundance: NA
v_gene: TRBV15
d_gene: NA
CDR3aa: CAASRDHGVSSSTDTQYF
CDR3nt: TGTGCCGCCAGCAGAGATCACGGAGTTTCGTCTAGCACAGATACGCAGTATTTT

j_gene: TRBJ2-6
abundance: NA
v_gene: TRBV7-9
d_gene: NA
CDR3aa: CASSPWDSGANVLTF
CDR3nt: TGTGCCAGCAGCCCCTGGGACTCTGGGGCCAACGTCCTGACTTTC

j_gene: TRBJ1-1
abundance: NA
v_gene: TRBV20-1
d_gene: TRBD1
CDR3aa: CSARLPGQGADTEAFF
CDR3nt: TGCAGTGCTCGCCTCCCGGGACAGGGGGCGGACACTGAAGCTTTCTTT

j_gene: TRBJ1-2
abundance: many
v_gene: TRBV20-1
d_gene: NA
CDR3aa: CSARVSRDNYGYTF
CDR3nt: TGCAGTGCTAGAGTTTCAAGGGATAACTATGGCTACACCTTC

j_gene: TRBJ2-1
abundance: few
v_gene: TRBV7-3
d_gene: NA
CDR3aa: CASAQGDGYEQFF
CDR3nt: TGTGCCAGCGCCCAAGGGGATGGTTATGAGCAGTTCTTC

j_gene: TRBJ2-1
abundance: few
v_gene: TRBV20-1
d_gene: NA
CDR3aa: CSAFKFESSYNEQFF
CDR3nt: TGCAGTGCTTTCAAATTCGAAAGCTCCTACAATGAGCAGTTCTTC

j_gene: TRBJ2-3
abundance: NA
v_gene: TRBV4-3
d_gene: NA
CDR3aa: CASSRSPMGAASTDTQYF
CDR3nt: TGCGCCAGCAGCCGAAGTCCCATGGGGGCGGCATCCACAGATACGCAGTATTTT

j_gene: TRBJ1-1
abundance: NA
v_gene: TRBV11-2
d_gene: NA
CDR3aa: CASSWLQVTNTEAFF
CDR3nt: TGTGCCAGCAGCTGGTTACAGGTCACGAACACTGAAGCTTTCTTT

j_gene: TRBJ2-3
abundance: NA
v_gene: TRBV6-5
d_gene: NA
CDR3aa: CASSFTASGTDTQYF
CDR3nt: TGTGCCAGCAGTTTTACCGCCTCGGGCACAGATACGCAGTATTTT

j_gene: TRBJ2-7
abundance: few
v_gene: TRBV5-1
d_gene: NA
CDR3aa: CASSVGTHGAYEQYF
CDR3nt: TGCGCCAGCAGCGTCGGGACCCACGGTGCCTACGAGCAGTACTTC

j_gene: TRBJ2-2
abundance: NA
v_gene: TRBV20-1
d_gene: NA
CDR3aa: CSARDHSTGGTGELFF
CDR3nt: TGCAGTGCTAGAGACCACTCTACTGGCGGCACCGGGGAGCTGTTTTTT

j_gene: TRBJ1-4
abundance: many
v_gene: TRBV20-1
d_gene: NA
CDR3aa: CSAFPGVEREKLFF
CDR3nt: TGCAGTGCCTTTCCGGGAGTGGAGCGTGAAAAACTGTTTTTT

j_gene: TRBJ2-4
abundance: once
v_gene: TRBV7-2
d_gene: TRBD2
CDR3aa: CASSLASSSGRASGAKNIQYF
CDR3nt: TGTGCCAGCAGCTTAGCGAGTTCAAGCGGGAGGGCCTCGGGCGCCAAAAACATTCAGTACTTC

j_gene: TRBJ2-7
abundance: many
v_gene: TRBV6-5
d_gene: TRBD2
CDR3aa: CASSYWGGEQYF
CDR3nt: TGTGCCAGCAGTTATTGGGGGGGTGAGCAGTACTTC

j_gene: TRBJ2-7
abundance: NA
v_gene: TRBV7-8
d_gene: TRBD2
CDR3aa: CASSLASGRYAKQYF
CDR3nt: TGTGCCAGCAGCTTAGCTAGCGGGAGATATGCCAAGCAGTACTTC

j_gene: TRBJ2-6
abundance: NA
v_gene: TRBV12-3/TRBV12-4
d_gene: TRBD1
CDR3aa: CASSYKPRDRGANVLTF
CDR3nt: TGTGCCAGCAGTTATAAACCCAGGGACAGGGGGGCCAACGTCCTGACTTTC

j_gene: TRBJ2-1
abundance: few
v_gene: TRBV10-3
d_gene: NA
CDR3aa: CAIRRDSSYNEQFF
CDR3nt: TGTGCCATCCGGAGGGACAGCTCCTACAATGAGCAGTTCTTC

j_gene: TRBJ2-3
abundance: many
v_gene: TRBV29-1
d_gene: NA
CDR3aa: CSVDIIDTQYF
CDR3nt: TGCAGCGTTGATATTATAGATACGCAGTATTTT

j_gene: TRBJ2-1
abundance: NA
v_gene: TRBV9
d_gene: TRBD2
CDR3aa: CASSTRGGNEQFF
CDR3nt: TGTGCCAGCAGCACCCGGGGGGGCAATGAGCAGTTCTTC

j_gene: TRBJ2-1
abundance: NA
v_gene: TRBV4-3
d_gene: TRBD2
CDR3aa: CASSQEWGGFYNEQFF
CDR3nt: TGCGCCAGCAGCCAAGAGTGGGGGGGGTTCTACAATGAGCAGTTCTTC

j_gene: TRBJ2-1
abundance: NA
v_gene: TRBV9
d_gene: TRBD2
CDR3aa: CASSVGPSGTSGGDEQFF
CDR3nt: TGTGCCAGCAGCGTAGGACCCTCCGGGACTAGCGGAGGGGATGAGCAGTTCTTC

j_gene: TRBJ2-7
abundance: NA
v_gene: TRBV5-6
d_gene: NA
CDR3aa: CASSLDRDEEGLGEQYF
CDR3nt: TGTGCCAGCAGCTTGGATCGCGACGAGGAGGGCCTTGGCGAGCAGTACTTC

j_gene: TRBJ1-2
abundance: NA
v_gene: TRBV6-2/TRBV6-3
d_gene: TRBD1
CDR3aa: CASSYSKQDRGRGRYGYTF
CDR3nt: TGTGCCAGCAGTTACTCGAAGCAGGACAGGGGCCGCGGGAGGTATGGCTACACCTTC

j_gene: TRBJ2-5
abundance: NA
v_gene: TRBV15
d_gene: NA
CDR3aa: CATSRQGNPVGETQYF
CDR3nt: TGTGCCACCAGCAGACAGGGGAACCCGGTCGGAGAGACCCAGTACTTC

j_gene: TRBJ2-1
abundance: few
v_gene: TRBV10-3
d_gene: NA
CDR3aa: CAIRSDGEQFF
CDR3nt: TGTGCCATCAGGAGCGACGGTGAGCAGTTCTTC

j_gene: TRBJ2-5
abundance: NA
v_gene: TRBV3-1
d_gene: TRBD2
CDR3aa: CASSQDQMGLAQETQYF
CDR3nt: TGTGCCAGCAGCCAAGATCAGATGGGACTAGCTCAGGAGACCCAGTACTTC

j_gene: TRBJ1-1
abundance: many
v_gene: TRBV29-1
d_gene: NA
CDR3aa: CSVGGLGAEAFF
CDR3nt: TGCAGCGTTGGGGGCTTGGGGGCTGAAGCTTTCTTT

j_gene: TRBJ2-3
abundance: few
v_gene: TRBV20-1
d_gene: TRBD1
CDR3aa: CSARQQGWGTDTQYF
CDR3nt: TGCAGTGCTAGACAACAGGGGTGGGGCACAGATACGCAGTATTTT

j_gene: TRBJ2-2
abundance: many
v_gene: TRBV20-1
d_gene: NA
CDR3aa: CSARAKYTGELFF
CDR3nt: TGCAGTGCTAGGGCGAAGTACACCGGGGAGCTGTTTTTT

j_gene: TRBJ2-2
abundance: many
v_gene: TRBV20-1
d_gene: TRBD2
CDR3aa: CSALLAGASTGELFF
CDR3nt: TGCAGTGCTCTCTTAGCGGGAGCGAGCACCGGGGAGCTGTTTTTT

j_gene: TRBJ2-7
abundance: many
v_gene: TRBV15
d_gene: NA
CDR3aa: CATSRVQGDYEQYF
CDR3nt: TGTGCCACCAGCAGAGTCCAGGGAGACTACGAGCAGTACTTC

j_gene: TRBJ1-2
abundance: few
v_gene: TRBV10-3
d_gene: NA
CDR3aa: CAITDSGYGYTF
CDR3nt: TGTGCCATCACGGACAGCGGGTATGGCTACACCTTC

j_gene: TRBJ2-2
abundance: many
v_gene: TRBV12-3/TRBV12-4
d_gene: NA
CDR3aa: CASSLVRANTGELFF
CDR3nt: TGTGCCAGCAGTTTAGTCAGGGCGAACACCGGGGAGCTGTTTTTT

j_gene: TRBJ1-3
abundance: many
v_gene: TRBV20-1
d_gene: TRBD1
CDR3aa: CSARTGAGNTIYF
CDR3nt: TGCAGTGCTCGGACAGGGGCTGGAAACACCATATATTTT

j_gene: TRBJ2-7
abundance: many
v_gene: TRBV28
d_gene: NA
CDR3aa: CASGWYEQYF
CDR3nt: TGTGCCAGCGGGTGGTACGAGCAGTACTTC

j_gene: TRBJ2-1
abundance: many
v_gene: TRBV7-7
d_gene: TRBD2
CDR3aa: CASSYTPGGGNEQFF
CDR3nt: TGTGCTAGCAGCTATACCCCCGGCGGGGGCAATGAGCAGTTCTTC

j_gene: TRBJ2-1
abundance: many
v_gene: TRBV7-9
d_gene: TRBD1
CDR3aa: CASSLGATGLVGGQFF
CDR3nt: TGTGCCAGCAGCTTAGGGGCGACAGGGCTCGTGGGTGGGCAGTTCTTC

j_gene: TRBJ2-2
abundance: NA
v_gene: TRBV6-5
d_gene: NA
CDR3aa: CASSYREPGELFF
CDR3nt: TGTGCCAGCAGTTACCGGGAGCCCGGGGAGCTGTTTTTT

j_gene: TRBJ2-1
abundance: NA
v_gene: TRBV15
d_gene: NA
CDR3aa: CATSRARSAYNEQFF
CDR3nt: TGTGCCACCAGCAGAGCTAGATCGGCATACAATGAGCAGTTCTTC

j_gene: TRBJ2-7
abundance: NA
v_gene: TRBV5-1
d_gene: NA
CDR3aa: CASSFRGRSYEQYF
CDR3nt: TGCGCCAGCAGCTTCAGAGGGAGGTCCTACGAGCAGTACTTC